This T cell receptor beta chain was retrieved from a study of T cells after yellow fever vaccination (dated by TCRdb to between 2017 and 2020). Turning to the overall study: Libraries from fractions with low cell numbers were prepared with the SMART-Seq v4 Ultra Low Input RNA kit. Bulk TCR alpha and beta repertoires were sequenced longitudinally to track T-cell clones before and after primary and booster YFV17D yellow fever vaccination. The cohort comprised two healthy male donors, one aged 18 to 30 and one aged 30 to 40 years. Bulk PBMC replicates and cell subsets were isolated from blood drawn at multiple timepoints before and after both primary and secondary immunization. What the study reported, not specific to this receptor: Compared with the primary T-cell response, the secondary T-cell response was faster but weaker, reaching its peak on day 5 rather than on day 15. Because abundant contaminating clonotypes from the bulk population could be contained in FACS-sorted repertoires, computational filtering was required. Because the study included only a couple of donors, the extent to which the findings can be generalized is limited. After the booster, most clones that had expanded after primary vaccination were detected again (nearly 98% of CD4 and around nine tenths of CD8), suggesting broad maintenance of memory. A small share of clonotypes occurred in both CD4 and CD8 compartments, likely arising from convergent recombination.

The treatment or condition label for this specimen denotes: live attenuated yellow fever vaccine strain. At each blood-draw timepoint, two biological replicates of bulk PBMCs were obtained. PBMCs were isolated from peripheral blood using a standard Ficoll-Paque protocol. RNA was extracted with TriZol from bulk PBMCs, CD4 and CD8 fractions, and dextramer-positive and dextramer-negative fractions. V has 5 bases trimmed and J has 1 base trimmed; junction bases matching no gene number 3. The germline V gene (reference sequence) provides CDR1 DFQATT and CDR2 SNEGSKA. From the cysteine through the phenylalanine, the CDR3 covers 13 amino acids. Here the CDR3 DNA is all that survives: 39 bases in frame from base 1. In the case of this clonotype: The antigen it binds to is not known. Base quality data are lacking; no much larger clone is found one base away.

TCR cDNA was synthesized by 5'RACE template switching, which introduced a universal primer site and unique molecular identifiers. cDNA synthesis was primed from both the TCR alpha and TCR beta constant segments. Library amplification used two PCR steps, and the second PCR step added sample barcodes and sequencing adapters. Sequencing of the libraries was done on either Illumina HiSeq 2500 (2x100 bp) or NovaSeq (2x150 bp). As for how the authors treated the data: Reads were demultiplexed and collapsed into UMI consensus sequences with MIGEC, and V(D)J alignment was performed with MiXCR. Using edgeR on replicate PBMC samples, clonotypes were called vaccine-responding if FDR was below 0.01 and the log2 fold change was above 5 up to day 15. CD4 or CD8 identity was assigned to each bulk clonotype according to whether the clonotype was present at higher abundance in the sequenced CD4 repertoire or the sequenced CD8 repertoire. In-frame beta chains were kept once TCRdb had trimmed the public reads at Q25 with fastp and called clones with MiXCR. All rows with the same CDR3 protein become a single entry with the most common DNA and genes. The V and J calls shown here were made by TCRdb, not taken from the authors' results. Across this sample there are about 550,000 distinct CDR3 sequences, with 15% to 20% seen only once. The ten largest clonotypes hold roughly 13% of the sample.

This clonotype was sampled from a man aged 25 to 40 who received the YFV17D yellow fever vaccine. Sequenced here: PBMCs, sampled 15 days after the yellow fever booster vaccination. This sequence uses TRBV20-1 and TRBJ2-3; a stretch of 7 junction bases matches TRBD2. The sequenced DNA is TGCAGTGCTTTAGCGGGCCGCACAGATACGCAGTATTTT. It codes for CSALAGRTDTQYF.